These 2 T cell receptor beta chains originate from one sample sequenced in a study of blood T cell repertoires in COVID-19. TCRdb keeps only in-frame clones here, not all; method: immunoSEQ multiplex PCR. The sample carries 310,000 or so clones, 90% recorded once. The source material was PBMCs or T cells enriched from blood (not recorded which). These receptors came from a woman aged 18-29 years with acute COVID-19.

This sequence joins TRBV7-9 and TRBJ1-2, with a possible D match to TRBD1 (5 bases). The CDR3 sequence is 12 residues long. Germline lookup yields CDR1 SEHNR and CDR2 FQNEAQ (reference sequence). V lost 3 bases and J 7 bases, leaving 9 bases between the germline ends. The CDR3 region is CASSLSGSGYTF. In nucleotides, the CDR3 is TGTGCCAGCAGCTTGTCAGGGTCTGGCTACACCTTC.

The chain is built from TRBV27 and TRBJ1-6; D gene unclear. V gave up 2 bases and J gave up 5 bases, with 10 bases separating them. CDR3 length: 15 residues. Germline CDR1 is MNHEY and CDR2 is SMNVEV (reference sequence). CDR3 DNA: TGTGCCAGCAGTTTAGGAGGAATTAATAATTCACCCCTCCACTTT. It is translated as CASSLGGINNSPLHF.